A single sample gave rise to the 30 T cell receptor beta chains below, sequenced in a study of vaccination effects on CD4 cells after COVID-19. TCRdb's copy holds only in-frame clones and misses some; the assay was immunoSEQ multiplex PCR. The sample lists 30,000 to 45,000 clones, roughly two thirds seen once, with 22% in the top ten. Antigen-specific CD4+ T cells were first expanded with viral peptide pools by the ViraFEST assay and only then sequenced. It was after approximately 11 days of culture that CD4+ T cells were isolated. Nucleocapsid antibodies were negative in the vaccine recipients, who had never had SARS-CoV-2 infection. These receptors' antigens are unknown. Sequenced here: CD4+ T cells from PBMCs cultured with SARS-CoV-2 spike peptides, sampled before COVID-19 vaccination. The receptors stem from a human donor who received a COVID-19 vaccine.

The chain links TRBV12-3 or TRBV12-4 to TRBJ1-5; D is perhaps TRBD1 (5 bases). The CDR3 has 13 amino acids. V lost 2 bases and J lost 6, with 8 bases in between. CDR3 loop: CASSLTGTQPQHF. The CDR3 DNA is TGTGCCAGCAGTTTAACGGGGACTCAGCCCCAGCATTTT.

This rearrangement joins TRBV28 to TRBJ1-4; D is uncertain. Germline V lookup: CDR1 MDHEN, CDR2 SYDVKM. Trimming cost V 3 bases and J 10 bases, with 12 bases left between them. This CDR3 spans 13 amino acids. CDR3 DNA: TGTGCCAGCAGTTTGTTGGGGAAGGGAAAACTGTTTTTT. Translating it yields CASSLLGKGKLFF.

CDR3 region: CASSPGYTEAFF. CDR3 DNA: TGTGCCAGCTCACCAGGGTACACTGAAGCTTTCTTT. The chain has TRBV18 and TRBJ1-1; D is unresolved. The CDR3 covers 12 residues. Germline loops: CDR1 KGHSH, CDR2 LQKENI. V was clipped by 2 bases and J by 3 bases, with 4 bases between them.

This chain joins TRBV6-4 and TRBJ2-6; a weak D match, TRBD1 (6 bases). The CDR3 contains 15 residues. V shed 5 bases and J shed 4 bases, with 12 bases lying between them. The germline V gene encodes CDR1 MRHNA and CDR2 SNTAGT. The CDR3 region has the DNA TGTGCCAGCAGTCCAGGGGCGTGGGGGGCCAACGTCCTGACTTTC. Translation gives CASSPGAWGANVLTF.

The chain uses TRBV7-9 and TRBJ2-5; 8 bases map to TRBD2. The germline V gene encodes CDR1 SEHNR and CDR2 FQNEAQ (reference sequence). The CDR3 has 14 amino acids. The V and J ends lost 5 bases and 1 base, in that order; junction bases with no gene match: 3. DNA for the CDR3: TGTGCCAGCAGCCCAGCGGGGGCCCAAGAGACCCAGTACTTC. Amino acids: CASSPAGAQETQYF.

This chain connects TRBV11-2 to TRBJ1-2; unclear D gene. From germline, CDR1 is SGHAT and CDR2 FQNNGV. The CDR3 has 12 residues. V was shortened by 7 bases and J by 8 bases, with 14 bases between the two germline ends. In nucleotides, the CDR3 is TGTGCCAGCACCCCGGGGAGAAGGGGCTACACCTTC. Its translation is CASTPGRRGYTF.

This clone was seen only a few times. The CDR3 sequence: CASSFFSRNTEAFF. The CDR3, as DNA: TGTGCCAGCAGCTTTTTTTCTCGAAACACTGAAGCTTTCTTT. The J gene is TRBJ1-1, the V gene TRBV5-5, with unresolved D. The CDR3 totals 14 residues. Trimming took 2 bases from V and 2 from J, leaving 10 bases between them. From germline, CDR1 is SGHKS and CDR2 YYEKEE (reference sequence).

This clone has only a few counts. The genes are TRBV6-5 and TRBJ1-1; no clear D. Deletions cut 0 bases from V and 0 bases from J, with 8 bases between. Germline values: CDR1 MNHEY, CDR2 SVGAGI. This CDR3 comprises 15 residues. CDR3 loop: CASSYSSPLNTEAFF. The CDR3 bases are TGTGCCAGCAGTTACTCGAGTCCACTGAACACTGAAGCTTTCTTT.

The chain links TRBV9 to TRBJ2-3; the match to TRBD2 covers 12 bases. V shed 5 bases and J 4 bases; nucleotides not matched to a gene: 5. The CDR3 has 15 residues. CDR1 and CDR2 from the germline V gene are SGDLS and YYNGEE. The CDR3 nucleotides are TGTGCCAGCAGACCTAGCGGGGGGGCTCCAGATACGCAGTATTTT. Translating gives CASRPSGGAPDTQYF.

This clone occurred once. The chain recombines TRBV19 with TRBJ2-1; D may match TRBD1 or TRBD2 (6 bases each). Between the trimmed V and J ends, which lost 6 bases and 2 bases, there was a span of 11 bases. Germline assignment: CDR1 LNHDA and CDR2 SQIVND (reference sequence). The CDR3 spans 14 residues. The CDR3 bases are TGTGCCAGTAGAGGGGGGAGCACCTACAATGAGCAGTTCTTC. It encodes CASRGGSTYNEQFF.

This clone was observed once. V and J are TRBV28 and TRBJ2-3; unclear D gene. Germline CDR1 and CDR2: MDHEN and SYDVKM. This CDR3 is 15 amino acids long. With 4 bases removed from V and 2 bases from J, the gap between germline ends came to 13 bases. CDR3 protein: CASSSPTAHTDTQYF. The DNA of the CDR3 is TGTGCCAGCAGTTCTCCTACGGCACACACAGATACGCAGTATTTT.

The chain uses TRBV6-5 and TRBJ1-1; D is uncertain. Trimming removed 6 bases from V and 4 bases from J, with 9 bases in between. Germline assignment: CDR1 MNHEY and CDR2 SVGAGI. This CDR3 region has 12 residues. The CDR3 sequence: CASRTFGTEAFF. The CDR3 DNA reads as TGTGCCAGCAGGACCTTCGGCACTGAAGCTTTCTTT.

The chain carries TRBV5-1 and TRBJ1-2; D gene unclear. V was cut by 0 bases and J by 4 bases, with 16 bases left in between. The CDR3 has 16 residues. Germline values: CDR1 SGHRS, CDR2 YFSETQ. Here the CDR3 reads CASSLGEQPVLYGYTF. The CDR3, as DNA: TGCGCCAGCAGCTTGGGGGAACAGCCCGTCCTCTATGGCTACACCTTC.

The gene calls are TRBV19 and TRBJ2-1; TRBD1 agrees at 11 bases. Germline CDR1 is LNHDA and CDR2 is SQIVND (reference sequence). This CDR3 region has 16 residues. Trimming cost V 6 bases and J 9 bases; bases outside gene matches: 13. In DNA form, the CDR3 reads TGTGCCAGTAGCCCCTTGGGGACAGGGGGTTCGGTTGAGCAGTTCTTC. This translates into CASSPLGTGGSVEQFF.

V gene TRBV28 combines with J gene TRBJ1-2, with D possibly being TRBD1 (6 bases). V was pared by 5 bases and J by 3 bases, with 10 bases between. This CDR3 has 13 amino acids. Germline CDR1 MDHEN, CDR2 SYDVKM. For the CDR3, the DNA is TGTGCCAGCAGTACGGGGGCTGACTATGGCTACACCTTC. This gives the protein CASSTGADYGYTF.

The V gene is TRBV6-2 or TRBV6-3, the J gene TRBJ2-7, with D unresolved. CDR1 is MNHEY and CDR2 is SVGEGT in the germline V gene. V dropped 5 bases and J dropped 0 bases, with 5 bases sitting between them. The CDR3 has 12 residues. CDR3 sequence reads: CASSLPSYEQYF. The CDR3 region has the DNA TGTGCCAGCAGTCTCCCCTCCTACGAGCAGTACTTC.

CDR3 amino acids: CASSSPGTPNSPLHF. The CDR3 bases are TGTGCCAGCAGCTCCCCCGGGACCCCAAATTCACCCCTCCACTTT. This sequence joins TRBV5-4 and TRBJ1-6; a possible D gene is TRBD1 (5 bases). The CDR3 is 15 residues long. Trimming removed 3 bases from V and 7 bases from J, with 14 bases in between. The V gene's germline CDR1 is SGHNT and CDR2 YYREEE (reference sequence).

This clone was seen a few times. The chain is built from TRBV5-1 and TRBJ1-2; 8 bases are shared with TRBD1. V was pared by 4 bases and J by 4 bases, with 12 bases of the junction left unmatched. This CDR3 region has 16 residues. Germline loops: CDR1 SGHRS, CDR2 YFSETQ. This CDR3 is CASSLGQARGLYGYTF. As DNA, the CDR3 is TGCGCCAGCAGCCTGGGACAGGCCCGGGGTCTCTATGGCTACACCTTC.

The chain uses TRBV6-5 and TRBJ1-5; D unclear. The CDR3 is 12 amino acids. Germline V lookup: CDR1 MNHEY, CDR2 SVGAGI. The germline V and J ends were trimmed by 4 bases and 7 bases, with 8 bases remaining between them. CDR3 sequence reads: CASSSVGQPQHF. CDR3 DNA sequence: TGTGCCAGCAGTTCCGTGGGGCAGCCCCAGCATTTT.

This clone has more than one count but fewer than ten. The chain recombines TRBV19 with TRBJ2-7; 10 nucleotides agree with TRBD1. Germline-derived CDR1 and CDR2 are LNHDA and SQIVND (reference sequence). With V trimmed by 1 base and J by 6 bases, 9 bases remained unmatched. The CDR3 loop spans 16 amino acids. CDR3 in DNA: TGTGCCAGTAGTATAGTGGGGGACAGGGGATCCCGCGAGCAGTACTTC. Protein sequence: CASSIVGDRGSREQYF.

This sequence joins TRBV7-9 and TRBJ1-2, with 7 bases that match TRBD1. J lost 8 bases, V lost 5 bases, and 14 bases had no gene match. The CDR3 consists of 15 residues. Germline CDR1 and CDR2: SEHNR and FQNEAQ (reference sequence). In DNA, the CDR3 is TGTGCCAGCAGCCCCTTGACAGGGCGGGGGGAAGGCTACACCTTC. It encodes CASSPLTGRGEGYTF. The full variable domain, in which reference TRBV7-9 and TRBJ1-2 provide the parts outside the CDR3, is DTGVSQNPRHKITKRGQNVTFRCDPISEHNRLYWYRQTLGQGPEFLTYFQNEAQLEKSRLLSDRFSAERPKGSFSTLEIQRTEQGDSAMYLCASSPLTGRGEGYTFGSGTRLTVV.

This chain connects TRBV28 to TRBJ2-7; 7 nucleotides agree with TRBD1. Per the germline V gene, CDR1 is MDHEN and CDR2 is SYDVKM. The CDR3 spans 12 residues. After removal of 6 bases from V and 4 bases from J, the junction contained 3 bases not matched to a gene. The DNA for the CDR3 is TGTGCCAGCAGGACAGGGTCTTACGAGCAGTACTTC. Translation: CASRTGSYEQYF.

This clone has more than one count but fewer than ten. The chain joins TRBV30 to TRBJ1-1; TRBD1 matches 7 bases. The V segment lost 4 bases and the J segment 3 bases; nucleotides outside the gene matches: 11. Germline values: CDR1 GTSNPN, CDR2 SVGIG (reference sequence). The CDR3 is 15 residues long. CDR3 DNA: TGTGCCTGGACGATCCCGGACAGGCGGGACACTGAAGCTTTCTTT. This encodes CAWTIPDRRDTEAFF.

The chain couples TRBV7-9 to TRBJ1-3; D gene ambiguous. CDR1 is SEHNR, CDR2 FQNEAQ, per germline (reference sequence). Trimming cost V 8 bases and J 0 bases, with 5 bases left between them. The length of the CDR3 is 12 residues. CDR3 residues: CASRDSGNTIYF. The CDR3, as DNA: TGTGCCAGCCGTGACTCTGGAAACACCATATATTTT.

The rearrangement links TRBV5-1 to TRBJ1-1; D is unresolved. Germline values: CDR1 SGHRS, CDR2 YFSETQ. V was trimmed by 0 bases and J by 0 bases, leaving 9 bases between them. This CDR3 comprises 15 residues. The CDR3 DNA is TGCGCCAGCAGCTTGGATCCTGCCATGAACACTGAAGCTTTCTTT. It encodes CASSLDPAMNTEAFF.

This clone was picked up one time. The chain joins TRBV5-4 to TRBJ2-5; no clear D gene. The CDR3 spans 13 residues. Trimming shortened V by 0 bases and J by 2 bases, and 5 bases separated the two germline ends. Looked up from germline, CDR1 is SGHNT and CDR2 is YYREEE (reference sequence). Written as DNA, the CDR3 is TGTGCCAGCAGCTTGGGTGGACAAGAGACCCAGTACTTC. This encodes CASSLGGQETQYF.

The rearrangement uses TRBV5-6 and TRBJ2-3; D remains unclear. This CDR3 is built from 16 residues. The ends were cut back, 0 bases at V and 0 bases at J, with 11 bases in the middle. Germline V gives CDR1 SGHDT, CDR2 YYEEEE. The DNA of the CDR3 is TGTGCCAGCAGCTTGGTCTGGGCAGAAAGCACAGATACGCAGTATTTT. This gives the protein CASSLVWAESTDTQYF.

The chain carries TRBV6-1 and TRBJ2-3, with 10 bases lining up with TRBD1. Germline CDR1 and CDR2: MNHNS and SASEGT. The CDR3 contains 16 residues. After removal of 4 bases from V and 5 bases from J, the junction contained 9 bases not matched to a gene. For the CDR3, the DNA is TGTGCCAGCAGTGTGCGGACAGGGGGAATGGGAGATACGCAGTATTTT. The encoded protein is CASSVRTGGMGDTQYF.

The chain links TRBV7-9 to TRBJ1-6, with D possibly TRBD1 on 5 matching bases. The germline V gene encodes CDR1 SEHNR and CDR2 FQNEAQ (reference sequence). The CDR3 runs 14 residues. V lost 4 bases and J 6 bases, leaving 10 bases between the germline ends. Here the CDR3 reads CASSSLDINSPLHF. CDR3 DNA: TGTGCCAGCAGCTCCCTGGACATTAATTCACCCCTCCACTTT.

This chain's CDR3 is CASSRGQGEAGYTF. In nucleotides, the CDR3 is TGCGCCAGCAGCCGTGGACAGGGCGAAGCTGGCTACACCTTC. V and J are TRBV5-1 and TRBJ1-2; 8 bases map to TRBD1. Per the germline V gene, CDR1 is SGHRS and CDR2 is YFSETQ. Losses at the gene ends were 4 bases for V and 7 bases for J; bases not matched to a gene: 9. This CDR3 contains 14 residues.